This TCR beta chain appears in the sequencing data of a study of T cells after yellow fever vaccination. Whole-study results and caveats: Peaking on day 5 versus 15, the secondary response was faster but weaker.

Template switching with 5'RACE generated the TCR cDNA and added a universal primer site and UMIs. TCRdb used MiXCR to reprocess the 5' RACE reads, holding one entry per CDR3 protein. Among 450,000 to 550,000 distinct CDR3 sequences, 20% to 25% were seen once, and the ten largest hold about 16%. This CDR3 contains 16 residues. Trimming removed 2 bases from V and 10 bases from J; junction bases left unmatched: 11. The V gene's germline CDR1 is SGHTA and CDR2 FQGNSA. Details on this clonotype: Its antigen remains unknown.

The TCR comes from a man aged 18 to 35 who received the YFV17D yellow fever vaccine. The chain uses TRBV7-2 and TRBJ1-6; 7 nucleotides align to TRBD1. This specimen was PBMCs, taken 21 days after the first yellow fever vaccination. This CDR3 is CASSLRQQGSGSPLHF. In DNA form, the CDR3 reads TGTGCCAGCAGCTTAAGGCAACAGGGGTCAGGGTCACCCCTCCACTTT.